This entry lists 28 T cell receptor beta chains sequenced from one sample in a study of T cells in Graves' hyperthyroidism and ophthalmopathy (dated by TCRdb to between 2019 and 2020). The library relied on multiplex PCR. Data came from an Illumina HiSeq 2000. The TCR beta CDR3 regions were amplified from RNA transcripts. The TCR CDR3 was subjected to a first round of RT-PCR using the HTBI primer set and the Qiagen OneStep RT-PCR kit. The public sequencing data were trimmed at Q25 with fastp and processed into clonotypes with MiXCR by TCRdb, which kept only in-frame beta chains. Rows are unified per CDR3 protein, each entry keeping the most common DNA and genes. In this sample the table shows approximately 510,000 distinct CDR3 sequences, approximately 49% of which occur a single time. The biggest ten clones account for around 44% of the sample. Sequencing used peripheral blood or thyroid tissue (not recorded which). These receptors were collected from an adult woman with Graves' disease, either hyperthyroidism or ophthalmopathy (not recorded which).

This chain links TRBV7-9 with TRBJ2-5; 15 bases map to TRBD2. V lost 5 bases, J lost 5 bases, and 6 bases stayed unmatched. In germline, CDR1 is SEHNR, CDR2 FQNEAQ (reference sequence). The CDR3 is made up of 16 amino acids. The CDR3, as DNA: TGTGCCAGCAGCCGGACTAGCGGGAGGGGTGTTGAGACCCAGTACTTC. This gives the protein CASSRTSGRGVETQYF.

This clonotype was seen only a few times. At one of its ends the junction is not consistent with the germline gene, which may arise from a read error. This sequence joins TRBV10-2 and TRBJ2-5, with TRBD2 identical over 13 bases. CDR3 length equals 17 residues. CDR1 and CDR2 from the germline V gene are WSHSY and SAAADI. Here the CDR3 reads CASSWDLGLAGQETQYF. CDR3 coding DNA: TGTGCCAGCAGCTGGGACTTGGGACTAGCGGGACAGGAGACCCAGTACTTC.

The rearrangement uses TRBV5-6 and TRBJ2-7; 8 bases are a match to TRBD2. This CDR3 has 15 residues. Germline V gene lookup returns CDR1 SGHDT and CDR2 YYEEEE. Losses at the gene ends were 3 bases for V and 4 bases for J; bases not matched to a gene: 9. The CDR3 here is CASSSKRGFKYEQYF. For the CDR3, the DNA is TGTGCCAGCAGCTCCAAGCGGGGGTTCAAATACGAGCAGTACTTC.

The genes are TRBV14 and TRBJ1-4; D not certain. V lost 0 bases and J lost 0, with 11 bases in between. There are 17 residues in the CDR3. CDR1 and CDR2 (germline): SGHDN, FVKESK. The CDR3 spells CASSQDETFATNEKLFF. CDR3 DNA sequence: TGTGCCAGCAGCCAAGACGAAACCTTTGCAACTAATGAAAAACTGTTTTTT.

The chain recombines TRBV2 with TRBJ2-5; unclear D gene. V lost 0 bases to trimming and J lost 1 base, with 6 bases between them. Germline V gene sequence: CDR1 SNHLY, CDR2 FYNNEI. This CDR3 is 14 amino acids long. The CDR3 DNA reads as TGTGCCAGCAGTGAAGCAGGGTTCCAAGAGACCCAGTACTTC. Amino acid sequence: CASSEAGFQETQYF.

The table lists this clonotype with many counts. V usage is TRBV2 and J usage is TRBJ2-6; D remains ambiguous. V gave up 10 bases and J gave up 3 bases, with 10 bases separating them. Germline assignment: CDR1 SNHLY and CDR2 FYNNEI. The CDR3 totals 13 residues. In DNA form, the CDR3 reads TGTGCCACCCGGGCCTATGGGGCCAACGTCCTGACTTTC. It yields the protein CATRAYGANVLTF.

The sample holds many counts of this clonotype. The genes are TRBV7-2 and TRBJ2-7; possible D gene TRBD2, 6 bases. Per the germline V gene, CDR1 is SGHTA and CDR2 is FQGNSA. This CDR3 contains 14 residues. Trimming cost V 4 bases and J 2 bases, with 12 bases left between them. This CDR3 is CASSSPGGAYEQYF. The CDR3 DNA is TGTGCCAGCAGCTCACCGGGCGGGGCCTACGAGCAGTACTTC.

CDR3 coding DNA: TGTGCCAGCAGCTTAGTACCGTCCCAAGAGACCCAGTACTTC. It encodes CASSLVPSQETQYF. The chain has TRBV7-6 and TRBJ2-5; D remains ambiguous. This CDR3 is built from 14 residues. Germline loops: CDR1 SGHVS, CDR2 FNYEAQ. V lost 1 base and J lost 1, with 7 bases in between.

This chain links TRBV4-1 with TRBJ1-1; 7 nucleotides align to TRBD1. Losses at the gene ends were 0 bases for V and 4 bases for J; bases not matched to a gene: 8. The CDR3 is 16 residues long. Germline lookup yields CDR1 MGHRA and CDR2 YSYEKL. The CDR3, as DNA: TGCGCCAGCAGCCAAGATCCCCCGACAGGGCCCACTGAAGCTTTCTTT. Translated, it gives CASSQDPPTGPTEAFF.

This clonotype was observed a few times. The rearrangement joins TRBV27 to TRBJ2-7, with D possibly matching TRBD2 (6 bases). This CDR3 comprises 15 residues. Germline lookup yields CDR1 MNHEY and CDR2 SMNVEV (reference sequence). Trimming stripped 2 bases from V and 2 bases from J, with 13 bases between. This CDR3 reads CASSLQAGRTYEQYF. CDR3 DNA sequence: TGTGCCAGCAGTTTACAAGCGGGTCGAACCTACGAGCAGTACTTC.

This clonotype was recorded many times. The CDR3 here is CASSLGNANTGELFF. DNA for the CDR3: TGTGCCAGCAGCTTAGGGAACGCAAACACCGGGGAGCTGTTTTTT. The chain uses TRBV7-2 and TRBJ2-2; the D is unclear. This CDR3 has 15 residues. The germline V gene has CDR1 SGHTA and CDR2 FQGNSA. Trimming left V 1 base short and J 2 bases short, with 8 bases between.

The rearrangement uses TRBV12-3 or TRBV12-4 and TRBJ1-5; possibly TRBD1 for D (5 bases). The CDR3 has 13 residues. V was pared by 5 bases and J by 7 bases, with 12 bases between. The DNA of the CDR3 is TGTGCCAGCAGTCAGACCTGGGGCCAGCCCCAGCATTTT. Translating it yields CASSQTWGQPQHF.

V and J are TRBV5-1 and TRBJ2-7, with D hard to call. The V gene lost 4 bases and the J gene lost 5 bases, with 10 bases spanning the gap. Germline V gene lookup returns CDR1 SGHRS and CDR2 YFSETQ. The CDR3 is 12 residues long. The CDR3 region is CASSLGPNEQYF. CDR3 coding DNA: TGCGCCAGCAGCCTTGGACCGAACGAGCAGTACTTC.

This clonotype showed up many times. The chain is built from TRBV19 and TRBJ1-1, with a tentative D call TRBD1 (6 bases). Per the germline V gene, CDR1 is LNHDA and CDR2 is SQIVND (reference sequence). The CDR3 runs to 14 residues. Trimming left V 6 bases short and J 0 bases short, with 11 bases between. This CDR3 is CASRAQGMNTEAFF. CDR3 DNA sequence: TGTGCCAGTAGGGCTCAGGGGATGAACACTGAAGCTTTCTTT.

A word on this clonotype: As the CDR3 is not closed by the conserved phenylalanine or tryptophan, this likely results from a read error. J is TRBJ2-7 and V is TRBV20-1; tentatively, D is TRBD1 (5 bases). Per the germline V gene, CDR1 is DFQATT and CDR2 is SNEGSKA (reference sequence). The CDR3 is 14 amino acids. The V and J ends lost 5 bases and 6 bases respectively, with 20 bases between them. The CDR3 sequence is CSADLDTTGREQYL. CDR3 bases: TGCAGTGCTGATTTGGACACGACTGGGCGCGAGCAGTACCTC.

The genes are TRBV2 and TRBJ1-6, with D perhaps matching TRBD1 (6 bases). Germline CDR1 SNHLY, CDR2 FYNNEI. The CDR3 sequence is 14 residues long. V lost 10 bases, J lost 9 bases, and 19 bases lay in between. This CDR3 reads CAIEGGDKSSPLHF. CDR3 bases: TGTGCCATCGAAGGAGGGGACAAAAGTTCACCCCTCCACTTT.

This clonotype came up many times. The DNA of the CDR3 is TGTGCCAGCAGAACACAGGGAATCACTGGAAACACCATATATTTT. Amino acids: CASRTQGITGNTIYF. The chain couples TRBV7-9 to TRBJ1-3; possibly TRBD1 for D (6 bases). This CDR3 has 15 residues. CDR1 and CDR2 (germline): SEHNR, FQNEAQ (reference sequence). The V gene lost 6 bases and the J gene lost 2 bases, with 14 bases spanning the gap.

Details on this clonotype: An end of the junction differs from the germline gene, which may be a read error. The CDR3 DNA follows: TGTGCCACCAAGGAACTAGCGGGGCAAGAAACCCAGTACTTC. Translating it yields CATKELAGQETQYF. The rearrangement joins TRBV6-6 to TRBJ2-5; 10 positions agree with TRBD2. Germline-derived CDR1 and CDR2 are MNHNY and SVGAGI (reference sequence). The CDR3 length is 14 residues.

The rearrangement links TRBV4-1 to TRBJ2-6, with 8 bases matching TRBD2. V lost 3 bases and J lost 3; bases outside the gene matches: 7. Germline V gene sequence: CDR1 MGHRA, CDR2 YSYEKL. The length of the CDR3 is 17 residues. CDR3 protein: CASSHLGRGSGANVLTF. The CDR3 nucleotides are TGCGCCAGCAGCCACCTCGGGAGGGGAAGTGGGGCCAACGTCCTGACTTTC.

The rearrangement joins TRBV29-1 to TRBJ1-4; no firm D call. Germline values: CDR1 SQVTM, CDR2 ANQGSEA. The V and J ends lost 7 bases and 8 bases respectively, with 11 bases between them. The CDR3 runs to 11 residues. As DNA, the CDR3 is TGCAGCGGCGCAAAGAAGGAAAAACTGTTTTTT. It encodes CSGAKKEKLFF.

V and J are TRBV7-7 and TRBJ2-7; the match to TRBD2 covers 14 bases. Germline loops: CDR1 SSHAT, CDR2 FNYEAQ (reference sequence). Trimming removed 1 base from V and 6 bases from J; junction bases left unmatched: 5. The CDR3 extends over 16 amino acids. In DNA form, the CDR3 reads TGTGCCAGCAGCTTAGATGGGGGACTAGCGGGAGTCGAGCAGTACTTC. Encoded protein: CASSLDGGLAGVEQYF.

This clonotype was seen at least ten times. The chain has TRBV10-3 and TRBJ1-5; tentatively, D is TRBD1 (5 bases). With 0 bases removed from V and 4 bases from J, the gap between germline ends came to 7 bases. The germline gives CDR1 ENHRY, CDR2 SYGVKD. This CDR3 has 14 amino acids. CDR3 amino acids: CAISESSGNQPQHF. The DNA for the CDR3 is TGTGCCATCAGTGAGTCCTCAGGGAATCAGCCCCAGCATTTT.

This clonotype was picked up one time. CDR3 sequence reads: CASSFMAGANSPLHF. The CDR3 DNA sequence: TGTGCCAGCAGTTTTATGGCAGGTGCGAATTCACCCCTCCACTTT. J is TRBJ1-6 and V is TRBV12-3 or TRBV12-4; D is unclear. This CDR3 comprises 15 residues. V was pared by 3 bases and J by 7 bases, with 13 bases between.

This sequence joins TRBV10-3 and TRBJ2-7; no definite D call. The germline V and J ends were trimmed by 11 bases and 0 bases, with 11 bases remaining between them. The CDR3 has 12 residues. Germline V lookup: CDR1 ENHRY, CDR2 SYGVKD. CDR3 protein: CASGSNSYEQYF. In DNA form, the CDR3 reads TGTGCCTCCGGTTCTAACTCCTACGAGCAGTACTTC.

This rearrangement joins TRBV5-1 to TRBJ1-1; D perhaps matches TRBD1 (6 bases). Between the trimmed V and J ends, which lost 4 bases and 0 bases, there was a span of 13 bases. The CDR3 runs to 15 residues. Germline lookup yields CDR1 SGHRS and CDR2 YFSETQ. The CDR3 sequence: CASSLRQDLNTEAFF. In nucleotides, the CDR3 is TGCGCCAGCAGCCTACGACAGGATTTGAACACTGAAGCTTTCTTT.

This clonotype was counted ten times or more. The J gene is TRBJ2-5, the V gene TRBV4-1; possibly TRBD2 for D (5 bases). Trimming took off 0 bases at V and 2 bases at J, with 7 bases between the two ends. Germline assignment: CDR1 MGHRA and CDR2 YSYEKL. This CDR3 region has 14 residues. For the CDR3, the DNA is TGCGCCAGCAGCCAAGATCGGGGACAAGAGACCCAGTACTTC. Protein sequence: CASSQDRGQETQYF.

With respect to this clonotype: The junction does not match germline at one end; this may be a read error. The V gene is TRBV24-1, the J gene TRBJ2-6; 7 positions agree with TRBD1. The CDR3 is 18 amino acids. Per the germline V gene, CDR1 is KGHDR and CDR2 is SFDVKD. CDR3 bases: TGTGCCACCAGCGACAGGGAAGTGGCCCGGGCTGGGGCCAGCGTCCTGACTTTC. Translating it yields CATSDREVARAGASVLTF.

The chain carries TRBV9 and TRBJ2-1, with 9 bases that match TRBD2. CDR1 is SGDLS and CDR2 is YYNGEE in the germline V gene. The CDR3 covers 15 residues. The junction had 7 bases not matched to a gene; V was cut back by 2 bases and J by 7 bases. CDR3 DNA sequence: TGTGCCAGCAGCGTCTCAGGCGGGAGGGAAAATGAGCAGTTCTTC. Residues: CASSVSGGRENEQFF.